This TCR beta chain derives from a study of cytomegalovirus exposure and HLA in healthy donors. Study-wide findings and caveats: Some TCR beta chains (164 of them) were listed as cytomegalovirus-associated. CMV antigen specificity was confirmed in vitro for a few CMV-associated chains.

Germline-derived CDR1 and CDR2 are MNHNS and SASEGT. The CDR3 consists of 16 residues. V was shortened by 1 base and J by 6 bases, with 16 bases between the two germline ends. The repertoire was sequenced with immunoSEQ multiplex PCR; TCRdb's copy has only in-frame clones and lacks some. The sample yields around 190,000 clones, roughly 81% seen once. Regarding this clone: The antigen is not known.

V is TRBV6-1 and J is TRBJ1-5, with D possibly TRBD1 on 5 matching bases. This clonotype was obtained from a woman aged 25 to 39 in good health and CMV-seronegative. Specimen: PBMCs. The CDR3 bases are TGTGCCAGCAGTGAAGGTTGGCAGGGCGCGCGTCAGCCCCAGCATTTT. Protein sequence: CASSEGWQGARQPQHF.